The next 30 T cell receptor beta chains were all read from a single sample in a study of blood T cell repertoires in COVID-19. Libraries were prepared by immunoSEQ multiplex PCR; TCRdb keeps only in-frame clonotypes and omits some of them. The data show about 130,000 clones, approximately 86% seen once. The sequenced sample was peripheral blood. The source of these receptors is a woman aged 70-85 years with COVID-19, enrolled during active disease.

The chain has TRBV3-1 (or the pseudogene TRBV3-2) and TRBJ2-1; tentatively, D is TRBD1 (6 bases). From germline, CDR1 is LGHDT and CDR2 YNNKEL (reference sequence). This CDR3 is built from 15 residues. V was pared by 1 base and J by 4 bases, with 11 bases between. The CDR3 loop is CASSQGPGVYNEQFF. The CDR3 DNA sequence: TGTGCCAGCAGCCAAGGCCCAGGGGTGTACAATGAGCAGTTCTTC.

CDR3 sequence (DNA): TGTGCCAGCCCCCGGGACAGGCTCGATAATTCACCCCTCCACTTT. Translated, it gives CASPRDRLDNSPLHF. The rearrangement links TRBV2 to TRBJ1-6; TRBD1 agrees at 8 bases. Trimming took 8 bases from V and 5 from J; bases not matched to a gene: 8. From germline, CDR1 is SNHLY and CDR2 FYNNEI. The CDR3 has 15 residues.

The CDR3 reads CASSQVGGYEQYF. The CDR3 DNA reads as TGTGCCAGCAGCCAAGTAGGGGGCTACGAGCAGTACTTC. V gene TRBV14 combines with J gene TRBJ2-7; the D gene is possibly TRBD1 (6 bases). Germline lookup yields CDR1 SGHDN and CDR2 FVKESK. This CDR3 contains 13 residues. With 1 base removed from V and 3 bases from J, the gap between germline ends came to 7 bases.

This chain links TRBV7-9 with TRBJ2-2; the D gene is possibly TRBD1 (6 bases). V gave up 2 bases and J gave up 4 bases, with 14 bases separating them. Germline V lookup: CDR1 SEHNR, CDR2 FQNEAQ (reference sequence). This CDR3 has 16 amino acids. CDR3 in amino acids: CASSLPPGTLTGELFF. The CDR3 DNA reads as TGTGCCAGCAGCTTACCTCCAGGGACACTCACCGGGGAGCTGTTTTTT.

Here the CDR3 reads CAWSKDRGYGYTF. As DNA, the CDR3 is TGTGCCTGGAGTAAGGACAGGGGCTATGGCTACACCTTC. The chain couples TRBV30 to TRBJ1-2; 9 positions match TRBD1. Per germline, CDR1 GTSNPN and CDR2 SVGIG (reference sequence). This CDR3 contains 13 residues. The V gene end was trimmed by 2 bases and the J gene end by 4 bases; junction bases not matched to a gene: 2.

The chain recombines TRBV2 with TRBJ1-3; no clear D. V was cut by 7 bases and J by 4 bases, with 11 bases left in between. The germline gives CDR1 SNHLY, CDR2 FYNNEI. There are 13 residues in the CDR3. CDR3 coding DNA: TGTGCCAGCACCTCGAGCGTCGGAAACACCATATATTTT. It specifies CASTSSVGNTIYF. The variable domain in full, completed from reference TRBV2 and TRBJ1-3, reads EPEVTQTPSHQVTQMGQEVILRCVPISNHLYFYWYRQILGQKVEFLVSFYNNEISEKSEIFDDQFSVERPDGSNFTLKIRSTKLEDSAMYFCASTSSVGNTIYFGEGSWLTVV.

The V call is TRBV6-5, the J call TRBJ2-1; 10 positions agree with TRBD2. Per germline, CDR1 MNHEY and CDR2 SVGAGI. V lost 10 bases, J lost 6 bases, and 9 bases stayed unmatched. CDR3 length: 14 residues. The CDR3 DNA is TGTGCCACAAGGGAGCGGGGGGGCCTCAATGAGCAGTTCTTC. This encodes CATRERGGLNEQFF.

This clone was seen more than once but under ten times. The chain has TRBV9 and TRBJ2-7; 9 nucleotides align to TRBD2. The CDR3 loop spans 16 amino acids. V lost 0 bases and J lost 3; bases outside the gene matches: 7. Germline V gene sequence: CDR1 SGDLS, CDR2 YYNGEE. CDR3 in amino acids: CASSVGVAGVLYEQYF. DNA of the CDR3: TGTGCCAGCAGCGTAGGGGTAGCGGGGGTACTCTACGAGCAGTACTTC. Looking up the rest from reference TRBV9 and TRBJ2-7 gives the full variable domain: DSGVTQTPKHLITATGQRVTLRCSPRSGDLSVYWYQQSLDQGLQFLIQYYNGEERAKGNILERFSAQQFPDLHSELNLSSLELGDSALYFCASSVGVAGVLYEQYFGPGTRLTVT.

The chain has TRBV5-8 and TRBJ2-3, with D perhaps matching TRBD2 (5 bases). This CDR3 contains 15 residues. Trimming took 3 bases from V and 0 from J, leaving 11 bases between them. CDR1 is SGHTS, CDR2 YDEGEE, per germline. CDR3 sequence (DNA): TGTGCCAGCAGCTCGGGCGGGCGCAGCACAGATACGCAGTATTTT. Translating it yields CASSSGGRSTDTQYF.

The rearrangement uses TRBV4-1 and TRBJ2-1, with no clear D. Germline lookup yields CDR1 MGHRA and CDR2 YSYEKL. V was trimmed by 1 base and J by 5 bases, leaving 15 bases between them. This CDR3 contains 16 residues. CDR3 coding DNA: TGCGCCAGCAGCCAAGGGGCCGGTTTACGGAACAATGAGCAGTTCTTC. Translation gives CASSQGAGLRNNEQFF.

The chain links TRBV30 to TRBJ1-5, with D hard to call. The germline V and J ends were trimmed by 1 base and 7 bases, with 11 bases remaining between them. The CDR3 consists of 13 residues. The germline CDR1 and CDR2 sequences are GTSNPN and SVGIG (reference sequence). Here the CDR3 DNA reads TGTGCCTGGAGTGGCGGGCATGAGCAGCCCCAGCATTTT. Translated, it gives CAWSGGHEQPQHF.

The chain has TRBV18 and TRBJ2-7; the match to TRBD2 covers 9 bases. This CDR3 is built from 17 residues. Per germline, CDR1 KGHSH and CDR2 LQKENI. V gave up 3 bases and J gave up 2 bases; unmatched junction bases: 11. This CDR3 is CASSPDRGAGGPYEQYF. The CDR3 DNA follows: TGTGCCAGCTCACCCGACCGGGGAGCGGGGGGCCCCTACGAGCAGTACTTC.

The chain has TRBV5-4 and TRBJ1-1; D unresolved. Germline lookup yields CDR1 SGHNT and CDR2 YYREEE (reference sequence). The V end was cut by 0 bases, the J end by 4 bases, with 7 bases between. The CDR3 has 13 residues. CDR3 sequence (DNA): TGTGCCAGCAGCTTGGCCGTGGCCACTGAAGCTTTCTTT. It encodes CASSLAVATEAFF.

The V gene is TRBV2, the J gene TRBJ2-7; tentative D call: TRBD1 (6 bases). Germline V gene data show CDR1 as SNHLY and CDR2 as FYNNEI. The CDR3 extends over 13 amino acids. Trimming removed 7 bases at V and 7 bases at J, with 17 bases between. The CDR3, as DNA: TGTGCCAGCAATCAAGACCAGGGGAAGGAGCAGTACTTC. Encoded protein: CASNQDQGKEQYF.

This clone has just one count. V and J are TRBV18 and TRBJ2-5; D ambiguous. The V end lost 6 bases, the J end lost 2 bases, and 10 bases lay between the germline ends. In germline, CDR1 is KGHSH, CDR2 LQKENI. CDR3 length: 13 residues. CDR3 sequence (DNA): TGTGCCAGCTCCCTAGGCCGACAAGAGACCCAGTACTTC. This sequence encodes CASSLGRQETQYF.

This clone was seen just once. The chain links TRBV30 to TRBJ2-1, with 9 bases identical to TRBD2. Germline-derived CDR1 and CDR2 are GTSNPN and SVGIG (reference sequence). With V trimmed by 0 bases and J by 9 bases, 12 bases remained unmatched. The CDR3 runs 16 residues. This CDR3 is CAWSVRSSGASREQFF. The CDR3 DNA sequence: TGTGCCTGGAGTGTACGGTCTAGCGGGGCTTCGCGTGAGCAGTTCTTC.

This chain connects TRBV18 to TRBJ2-1; 7 nucleotides line up with TRBD2. The CDR3 runs to 14 residues. Germline lookup yields CDR1 KGHSH and CDR2 LQKENI. With V trimmed by 6 bases and J by 6 bases, 8 bases remained unmatched. The CDR3 sequence is CASSRAAGSNEQFF. The CDR3 DNA reads TGTGCCAGCTCCCGGGCAGCGGGGTCCAATGAGCAGTTCTTC.

The rearrangement joins TRBV3-1 (or the pseudogene TRBV3-2) to TRBJ1-1; possible D gene TRBD1, 6 bases. This CDR3 is built from 16 residues. Trimming removed 0 bases from V and 7 bases from J, with 18 bases in between. In germline, CDR1 is LGHDT, CDR2 YNNKEL (reference sequence). CDR3 amino acids: CASSQDYTGWIIEAFF. DNA of the CDR3: TGTGCCAGCAGCCAAGATTATACAGGGTGGATCATTGAAGCTTTCTTT.

V gene TRBV2 combines with J gene TRBJ2-3; D ambiguous. The CDR3 has 12 amino acids. The V gene lost 6 bases and the J gene lost 0 bases, with 4 bases spanning the gap. Germline lookup yields CDR1 SNHLY and CDR2 FYNNEI. This CDR3 reads CASSGSTDTQYF. CDR3 nucleotides: TGTGCCAGCAGCGGGAGCACAGATACGCAGTATTTT.

This clone has only one observation. The chain recombines TRBV28 with TRBJ2-1; D is perhaps TRBD2 (5 bases). CDR1 MDHEN and CDR2 SYDVKM come from the germline V gene. The CDR3 is 15 amino acids. The V gene lost 7 bases and the J gene lost 3 bases, with 16 bases spanning the gap. The CDR3 coding sequence is TGTGCCAGCACGACGTCCCGGCGGGTCTACAATGAGCAGTTCTTC. Protein sequence: CASTTSRRVYNEQFF.

The V gene is TRBV6-6, the J gene TRBJ2-3; perhaps TRBD1 as D (5 bases). CDR1 MNHNY and CDR2 SVGAGI come from the germline V gene (reference sequence). Trimming removed 2 bases at V and 3 bases at J, with 9 bases between. The CDR3 runs to 14 residues. CDR3 DNA: TGTGCCAGCAGTTACGGGGCCGGGACAGATACGCAGTATTTT. This sequence encodes CASSYGAGTDTQYF.

The chain recombines TRBV3-1 (or the pseudogene TRBV3-2) with TRBJ2-1; D is uncertain. This CDR3 region has 15 residues. V was shortened by 1 base and J by 2 bases, with 9 bases between the two germline ends. Germline CDR1 LGHDT, CDR2 YNNKEL (reference sequence). For the CDR3, the DNA is TGTGCCAGCAGCCAAGTTCCAGGAACCTACAATGAGCAGTTCTTC. It codes for CASSQVPGTYNEQFF.

In this sample, this clone turned up once. The V gene is TRBV6-5, the J gene TRBJ1-6; 10 nucleotides line up with TRBD1. Germline CDR1 reads MNHEY; CDR2 reads SVGAGI. The CDR3 loop spans 15 amino acids. The V segment lost 6 bases and the J segment 7 bases; nucleotides outside the gene matches: 6. The CDR3 spells CASRTETGGNSPLHF. The CDR3 DNA follows: TGTGCCAGCAGGACGGAGACAGGGGGCAATTCACCCCTCCACTTT.

The gene calls are TRBV25-1 and TRBJ1-1; D ambiguous. Per germline, CDR1 MGHDK and CDR2 SYGVNS. Trimming left V 5 bases short and J 8 bases short, with 12 bases between. The CDR3 extends over 12 amino acids. The CDR3 reads CASSSDGGEAFF. The CDR3 coding sequence is TGTGCCAGCAGTTCCGATGGAGGGGAAGCTTTCTTT. The entire variable domain, with the rest obtained from reference TRBV25-1 and TRBJ1-1, is as follows: EADIYQTPRYLVIGTGKKITLECSQTMGHDKMYWYQQDPGMELHLIHYSYGVNSTEKGDLSSESTVSRIRTEHFPLTLESARPSHTSQYLCASSSDGGEAFFGQGTRLTVV.

The chain carries TRBV5-1 and TRBJ1-1, with TRBD1 matching over 7 bases. This CDR3 is built from 15 residues. The V and J ends lost 1 base and 6 bases, in that order; junction bases with no gene match: 9. Germline loops: CDR1 SGHRS, CDR2 YFSETQ. Written as DNA, the CDR3 is TGCGCCAGCAGCTTGATCCAGGGGGGAGTACCTGAAGCTTTCTTT. Translation: CASSLIQGGVPEAFF. The full variable domain, rest sourced from reference TRBV5-1 and TRBJ1-1, is KAGVTQTPRYLIKTRGQQVTLSCSPISGHRSVSWYQQTPGQGLQFLFEYFSETQRNKGNFPGRFSGRQFSNSRSEMNVSTLELGDSALYLCASSLIQGGVPEAFFGQGTRLTVV.

The chain uses TRBV10-2 and TRBJ1-1; TRBD1 matches at 9 bases. The CDR3 length is 15 residues. Germline trimming cut 6 bases from V and 0 bases from J; bases unmatched to any gene: 5. The V gene's germline CDR1 is WSHSY and CDR2 SAAADI. The CDR3 region is CASRGQGWMNTEAFF. The CDR3 DNA reads TGCGCCAGCAGGGGACAGGGATGGATGAACACTGAAGCTTTCTTT.

Of note for this clone: A read error may produce the germline difference seen at one junction end. The V gene is TRBV29-1, the J gene TRBJ1-2; 9 bases line up with TRBD1. This CDR3 comprises 11 residues. Germline-derived CDR1 and CDR2 are SQVTM and ANQGSEA. The CDR3 region is CSVEVGDRVAF. Written as DNA, the CDR3 is TGCAGCGTTGAAGTGGGGGACAGGGTCGCCTTC.

The chain employs TRBV4-2 and TRBJ2-5; no firm D call. V was clipped by 2 bases and J by 4 bases, with 11 bases between them. Germline CDR1 LGHNA, CDR2 YNFKEQ. The CDR3 sequence is 14 residues long. The CDR3 nucleotides are TGTGCCAGCAGCCAACCCCCTCTAGGAGAGACCCAGTACTTC. It translates to CASSQPPLGETQYF.

The V and J genes are TRBV27 and TRBJ1-1; no firm D call. The CDR3 runs 12 residues. Germline values: CDR1 MNHEY, CDR2 SMNVEV (reference sequence). V was shortened by 4 bases and J by 1 base, with 4 bases between the two germline ends. CDR3 residues: CASSSRNTEAFF. CDR3 DNA sequence: TGTGCCAGCAGTTCCCGGAACACTGAAGCTTTCTTT.

The chain links TRBV14 to TRBJ2-3; TRBD2 agrees at 13 bases. Germline V gene lookup returns CDR1 SGHDN and CDR2 FVKESK. This CDR3 is built from 15 residues. The V segment lost 4 bases and the J segment 7 bases; nucleotides outside the gene matches: 5. The CDR3 DNA reads TGTGCCAGCAGCCGGGGACTAGCGGGGCTGAATACGCAGTATTTT. It translates to CASSRGLAGLNTQYF.